This T cell receptor (beta chain) is from a study of identical twins. Regarding the study as a whole: Findings depended on cross-sectional statistics rather than tracking the same donors. Memory repertoires showed no such pattern, whereas abundant cord blood beta clonotypes carried fewer insertions.

Only a few counts were recorded for this clonotype. Its specificity is unknown. cDNA molecules carried unique molecular identifiers, and template switching added a universal primer site. MiXCR, applied by TCRdb to the 5' RACE reads, yields one record per CDR3 protein. The sample lists about 210,000 distinct CDR3 sequences; less than 10% were seen once. Healthy Caucasian individuals made up all the donors. Material: memory (CD45RO+) T cells sorted from blood. This sequence was found in a woman between 18 and 29 years old in good health.

Here the CDR3 reads CASSYKSDRALSNQPQHF. In DNA form, the CDR3 reads TGTGCCAGCAGTTACAAGTCGGACCGGGCACTTAGCAATCAGCCCCAGCATTTT. This chain connects TRBV6-2 or TRBV6-3 to TRBJ1-5; D unresolved. Between the trimmed V and J ends, which lost 2 bases and 0 bases, there was a span of 17 bases. There are 18 residues in the CDR3. The germline V gene has CDR1 MNHEY and CDR2 SVGEGT.